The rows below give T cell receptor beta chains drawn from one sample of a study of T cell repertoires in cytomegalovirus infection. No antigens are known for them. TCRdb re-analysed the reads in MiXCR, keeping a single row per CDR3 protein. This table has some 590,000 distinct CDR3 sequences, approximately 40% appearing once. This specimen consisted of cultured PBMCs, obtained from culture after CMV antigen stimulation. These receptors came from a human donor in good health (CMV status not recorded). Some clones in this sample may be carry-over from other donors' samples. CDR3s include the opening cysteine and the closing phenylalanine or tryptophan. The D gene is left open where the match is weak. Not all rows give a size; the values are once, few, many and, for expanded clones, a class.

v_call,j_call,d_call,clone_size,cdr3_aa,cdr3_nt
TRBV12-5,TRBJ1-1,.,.,CASGLVLAGEAFF,TGTGCTAGTGGTTTGGTACTAGCGGGGGAAGCTTTCTTT
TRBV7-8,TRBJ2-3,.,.,CASSTDQGTDTQYF,TGTGCCAGCAGCACGGACCAGGGCACAGATACGCAGTATTTT
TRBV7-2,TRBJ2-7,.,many,CASSLSPLIEQYF,TGTGCCAGCAGCTTAAGCCCCCTGATTGAGCAGTACTTC
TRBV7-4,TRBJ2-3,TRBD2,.,CASSLVGLAGALDTQYF,TGTGCCAGCAGCTTAGTGGGACTAGCGGGGGCTTTGGATACGCAGTATTTT
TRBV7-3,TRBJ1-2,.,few,CASRPAGTPDGYTF,TGTGCCAGCAGACCGGCCGGGACACCTGATGGCTACACCTTC
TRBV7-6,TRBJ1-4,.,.,CASSPREWAATNEKLFF,TGTGCCAGCAGCCCTCGGGAGTGGGCCGCAACTAATGAAAAACTGTTTTTT
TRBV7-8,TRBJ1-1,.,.,CASSLVVSGGGHTEAFF,TGTGCCAGCAGCTTAGTGGTATCTGGGGGAGGACACACTGAAGCTTTCTTT
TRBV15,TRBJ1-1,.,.,CATSRDRLSMNTEAFF,TGTGCCACCAGCAGAGATCGGCTCTCAATGAACACTGAAGCTTTCTTT
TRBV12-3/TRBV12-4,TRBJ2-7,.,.,CASRGSVSYEQYF,TGTGCCAGCAGGGGGTCAGTCTCCTACGAGCAGTACTTC
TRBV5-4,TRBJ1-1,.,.,CASSLESGRFQEAFF,TGTGCCAGCAGCTTGGAATCAGGCAGGTTTCAAGAAGCTTTCTTT
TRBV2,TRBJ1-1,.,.,CASSMMGQVAFF,TGTGCCAGCAGTATGATGGGGCAAGTAGCTTTCTTT
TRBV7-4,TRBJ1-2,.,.,CASSSEGEGWFPGYTF,TGTGCCAGCAGTTCCGAAGGGGAAGGTTGGTTCCCCGGCTACACCTTC
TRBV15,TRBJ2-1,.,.,CATRRSSYNEQFF,TGTGCCACCCGGCGTAGCTCCTACAATGAGCAGTTCTTC
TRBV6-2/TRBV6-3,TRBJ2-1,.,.,CASSSARTWAYNEQFF,TGTGCCAGCAGTTCCGCCCGGACATGGGCCTACAATGAGCAGTTCTTC
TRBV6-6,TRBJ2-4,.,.,CASSWPRDGKNIQYF,TGTGCCAGCAGTTGGCCCCGGGACGGCAAAAACATTCAGTACTTC
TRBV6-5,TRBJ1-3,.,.,CASSYRNTIYF,TGTGCCAGCAGTTACAGGAACACCATATATTTT
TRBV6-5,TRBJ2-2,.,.,CASGKSGELFF,TGTGCCAGCGGCAAATCAGGGGAGCTGTTTTTT
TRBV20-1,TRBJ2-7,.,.,CSAREGGTYYEQYF,TGCAGTGCTAGAGAAGGGGGAACCTACTACGAGCAGTACTTC
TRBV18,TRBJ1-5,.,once,CASSLPGTRDQPQHF,TGTGCCAGCTCACTACCCGGGACAAGGGATCAGCCCCAGCATTTT
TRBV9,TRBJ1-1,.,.,CASSVGQGSITEAFF,TGTGCCAGCAGCGTTGGGCAGGGGTCAATCACTGAAGCTTTCTTT
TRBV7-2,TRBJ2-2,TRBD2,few,CASSLRRVAGGDRDTGELFF,TGTGCCAGCAGCTTACGCCGAGTAGCGGGAGGCGACCGGGACACCGGGGAGCTGTTTTTT
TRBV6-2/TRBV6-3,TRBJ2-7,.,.,CASSYSNRGLETYEQYF,TGTGCCAGCAGTTACTCGAATCGGGGCCTCGAGACCTACGAGCAGTACTTC
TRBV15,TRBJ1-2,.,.,CATSRAGFSDYGYTF,TGTGCCACCAGCAGGGCGGGGTTTTCGGACTATGGCTACACCTTC
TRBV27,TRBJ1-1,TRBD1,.,CASSLLTGAALAFF,TGTGCCAGCAGTTTACTCACAGGGGCAGCTTTGGCTTTCTTT
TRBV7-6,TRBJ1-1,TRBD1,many,CASRPDRGGTEAFF,TGTGCCAGCAGACCGGACAGGGGGGGCACTGAAGCTTTCTTT
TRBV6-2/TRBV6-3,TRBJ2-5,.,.,CASGQKETQYF,TGTGCCAGCGGACAGAAGGAGACCCAGTACTTC
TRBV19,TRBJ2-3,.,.,CASSIGTGTSTDTQYF,TGTGCCAGTAGTATTGGGACCGGGACATCAACAGATACGCAGTATTTT
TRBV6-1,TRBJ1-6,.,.,CASSEDGGFNNSPLHF,TGTGCCAGCAGTGAAGACGGGGGTTTCAATAATTCACCCCTCCACTTT
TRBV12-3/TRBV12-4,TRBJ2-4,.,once,CASSSLHQTMVQYF,TGTGCCAGCAGTTCACTACACCAGACCATGGTTCAGTACTTC
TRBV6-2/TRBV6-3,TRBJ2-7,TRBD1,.,CASSLETGAYEQYF,TGTGCCAGCAGTTTAGAAACAGGGGCCTACGAGCAGTACTTC
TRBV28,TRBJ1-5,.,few,CASSPPRSNQPQHF,TGTGCCAGCAGTCCCCCCCGTAGCAATCAGCCCCAGCATTTT
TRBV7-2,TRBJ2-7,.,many,CASSVLAYEQYF,TGTGCCAGCAGCGTGTTGGCGTACGAGCAGTACTTC
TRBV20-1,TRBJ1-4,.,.,CSARRGTNEKLFF,TGCAGTGCTAGGAGAGGGACTAATGAAAAACTGTTTTTT
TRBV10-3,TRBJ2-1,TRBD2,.,CAISELAYNEQFF,TGTGCCATCAGTGAACTAGCGTACAATGAGCAGTTCTTC
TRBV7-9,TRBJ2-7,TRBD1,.,CASSARTGVYEQYF,TGTGCCAGCAGCGCCCGGACAGGAGTCTACGAGCAGTACTTC
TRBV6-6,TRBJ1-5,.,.,CASNQQGNSNQPQHF,TGTGCCAGCAACCAACAGGGTAATAGCAATCAGCCCCAGCATTTT
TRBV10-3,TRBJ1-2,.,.,CAISESSYGYTF,TGTGCCATCAGTGAGTCAAGCTATGGCTACACCTTC
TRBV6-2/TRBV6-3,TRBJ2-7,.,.,CASSYSKGRPGNYEQYF,TGTGCCAGCAGTTACTCGAAAGGCCGCCCGGGGAACTACGAGCAGTACTTC